Listed below are T cell receptor beta chains from one sample, sequenced in a study of a mutant IDH1 vaccine in newly diagnosed glioma. Only in-frame clones appear in the TCRdb table, and some are missing; sequencing was by immunoSEQ multiplex PCR. This table has 15,000 or so clones, roughly 79% appearing once. The sample consisted of PBMCs, taken from a glioma patient treated with radiotherapy, temozolomide or both. The receptors were sampled from a man aged 35 to 55 with glioma. The CDR3 runs from the conserved cysteine through the conserved F or W. Each record gives: clone size, V gene, D gene, J gene, CDR3 protein, CDR3 DNA. The D gene is left open where the match is weak. Only part of the rows carry a size: once, few, many, or a class if the clone is expanded.

clone_size: few; v_call: TRBV6-4; d_call: -; j_call: TRBJ2-7; cdr3_aa: CASSQDSSSDEQYF; cdr3_nt: TGTGCCAGCAGTCAGGACAGTTCCTCCGACGAGCAGTACTTC
clone_size: -; v_call: TRBV7-6; d_call: -; j_call: TRBJ1-5; cdr3_aa: CASSLGNQAQHF; cdr3_nt: TGTGCCAGCAGCTTAGGGAATCAGGCCCAGCATTTT
clone_size: -; v_call: TRBV5-1; d_call: TRBD1; j_call: TRBJ2-3; cdr3_aa: CASSLGQGVVGTDTQYF; cdr3_nt: TGCGCCAGCAGCTTGGGACAGGGGGTAGTAGGCACAGATACGCAGTATTTT
clone_size: -; v_call: TRBV11-3; d_call: TRBD1; j_call: TRBJ2-3; cdr3_aa: CASSPPGTGTDTQYF; cdr3_nt: TGTGCCAGCAGCCCCCCGGGGACAGGGACAGATACGCAGTATTTT
clone_size: -; v_call: TRBV13; d_call: -; j_call: TRBJ2-7; cdr3_aa: CASSLGPITYEQYF; cdr3_nt: TGTGCCAGCAGCTTAGGCCCCATTACTTACGAGCAGTACTTC
clone_size: few; v_call: TRBV18; d_call: -; j_call: TRBJ2-3; cdr3_aa: CASSPGTPHTDTQYF; cdr3_nt: TGTGCCAGCTCACCAGGGACCCCCCACACAGATACGCAGTATTTT
clone_size: -; v_call: TRBV11-3; d_call: TRBD1; j_call: TRBJ2-3; cdr3_aa: CASSLGQGAANTQYF; cdr3_nt: TGTGCCAGCAGCTTGGGTCAGGGGGCAGCAAATACGCAGTATTTT
clone_size: -; v_call: TRBV4-2; d_call: -; j_call: TRBJ1-4; cdr3_aa: CASSLGPDLQVEKLFF; cdr3_nt: TGTGCCAGCAGCCTAGGACCGGACTTGCAGGTCGAAAAACTGTTTTTT
clone_size: -; v_call: TRBV6-6; d_call: TRBD1; j_call: TRBJ2-7; cdr3_aa: CASSSRRQGVSYEQYF; cdr3_nt: TGTGCCAGCAGTTCTAGACGACAGGGGGTCTCCTACGAGCAGTACTTC
clone_size: -; v_call: TRBV19; d_call: -; j_call: TRBJ2-1; cdr3_aa: CASSTTGQPNNEQFF; cdr3_nt: TGTGCCAGTAGTACCACCGGTCAGCCCAACAATGAGCAGTTCTTC
clone_size: -; v_call: TRBV7-2; d_call: -; j_call: TRBJ2-3; cdr3_aa: CASRPGLSTDTQYF; cdr3_nt: TGTGCCAGCAGGCCGGGACTCAGCACAGATACGCAGTATTTT
clone_size: -; v_call: TRBV11-3; d_call: -; j_call: TRBJ2-1; cdr3_aa: CASSSPGAYNEQFF; cdr3_nt: TGTGCCAGCAGCTCGCCTGGGGCTTACAATGAGCAGTTCTTC
clone_size: -; v_call: TRBV5-4; d_call: -; j_call: TRBJ1-2; cdr3_aa: CASGRQDYGYTF; cdr3_nt: TGTGCCAGCGGCCGACAGGACTATGGCTACACCTTC
clone_size: -; v_call: TRBV9; d_call: -; j_call: TRBJ1-1; cdr3_aa: CASSVDEGIAFF; cdr3_nt: TGTGCCAGCAGCGTAGATGAGGGTATAGCTTTCTTT
clone_size: -; v_call: TRBV28; d_call: -; j_call: TRBJ2-1; cdr3_aa: CASSPSVGNEQFF; cdr3_nt: TGTGCCAGCAGTCCGTCGGTCGGGAATGAGCAGTTCTTC
clone_size: few; v_call: TRBV5-1; d_call: TRBD2; j_call: TRBJ2-5; cdr3_aa: CASSLAPSGSQETQYF; cdr3_nt: TGCGCCAGCAGCTTGGCCCCTAGCGGGAGTCAAGAGACCCAGTACTTC
clone_size: -; v_call: TRBV5-1; d_call: -; j_call: TRBJ2-1; cdr3_aa: CATSPESSYNEQFF; cdr3_nt: TGCGCCACTTCTCCGGAGAGCTCCTACAATGAGCAGTTCTTC
clone_size: -; v_call: TRBV14; d_call: -; j_call: TRBJ2-7; cdr3_aa: CASSPRLGSEQYF; cdr3_nt: TGTGCCAGCAGCCCTCGGTTGGGGTCCGAGCAGTACTTC
clone_size: -; v_call: TRBV6-1; d_call: TRBD1; j_call: TRBJ1-1; cdr3_aa: CASSSRQGASTEAFF; cdr3_nt: TGTGCCAGCAGTTCCAGGCAGGGGGCTTCCACTGAAGCTTTCTTT
clone_size: -; v_call: TRBV29-1; d_call: TRBD1; j_call: TRBJ1-1; cdr3_aa: CSAWDRHTEAFF; cdr3_nt: TGCAGCGCCTGGGACAGACACACTGAAGCTTTCTTT
clone_size: -; v_call: TRBV15; d_call: -; j_call: TRBJ2-6; cdr3_aa: CATSRGSGANVLTF; cdr3_nt: TGTGCCACCAGCAGGGGTTCTGGGGCCAACGTCCTGACTTTC
clone_size: -; v_call: TRBV4-1; d_call: -; j_call: TRBJ2-3; cdr3_aa: CASSQTDFSSTDTQYF; cdr3_nt: TGCGCCAGCAGCCAAACGGACTTTTCTAGCACAGATACGCAGTATTTT